Below are 3 T cell receptor beta chains sequenced from a single sample in a study of siplizumab effects on memory and regulatory T cells. Sequenced by immunoSEQ multiplex PCR; TCRdb stores in-frame clones only, minus some. The sample includes around 77,000 clones, roughly 89% of them seen just once. Sequencing was done on a sample of CD8+ T cells sorted from blood. All receptors come from a human donor in good health.

The rearrangement joins TRBV9 to TRBJ2-1; possibly TRBD2 for D (6 bases). The CDR3 spans 15 residues. Trimming pared 2 bases from V and 8 bases from J, leaving 17 bases between. The germline V gene has CDR1 SGDLS and CDR2 YYNGEE. CDR3 amino acids: CASSVGSGPKDEQFF. The CDR3 DNA sequence: TGTGCCAGCAGCGTGGGTAGCGGTCCAAAGGATGAGCAGTTCTTC.

This clone appeared a few times. This chain links TRBV27 with TRBJ1-4, with D possibly matching TRBD1 (5 bases). Trimming shortened V by 0 bases and J by 8 bases, and 13 bases separated the two germline ends. Looked up from germline, CDR1 is MNHEY and CDR2 is SMNVEV (reference sequence). The CDR3 spans 15 residues. The CDR3 coding sequence is TGTGCCAGCAGTTTATCCTGGGGCACAGTCGAAAAACTGTTTTTT. Its protein product is CASSLSWGTVEKLFF.

About this clone: The DNA is left out, because the CDR3 cannot be placed on it with certainty; the CDR3 is given as TCRdb lists it. The CDR3 here is CASSNEQVTLAKNIQYFGEDIQYF. The J gene is TRBJ2-4, the V gene TRBV12-1; the D call TRBD1 from the table was never checked on the DNA. TRBV12-1 is noted as a pseudogene. With termini counted, the CDR3 has 24 amino acids.